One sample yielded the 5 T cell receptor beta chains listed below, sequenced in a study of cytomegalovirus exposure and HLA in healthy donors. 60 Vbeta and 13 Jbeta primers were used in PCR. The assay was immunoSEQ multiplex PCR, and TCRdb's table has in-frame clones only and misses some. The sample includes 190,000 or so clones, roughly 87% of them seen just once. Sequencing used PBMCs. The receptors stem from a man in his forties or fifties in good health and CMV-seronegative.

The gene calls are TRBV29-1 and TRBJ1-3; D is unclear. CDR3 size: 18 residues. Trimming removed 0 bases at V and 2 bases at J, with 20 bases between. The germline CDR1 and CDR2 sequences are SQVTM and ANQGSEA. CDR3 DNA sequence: TGCAGCGTTGAAGAGGCCCGTCTGGGCAACCTACCTGGAAACACCATATATTTT. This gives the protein CSVEEARLGNLPGNTIYF.

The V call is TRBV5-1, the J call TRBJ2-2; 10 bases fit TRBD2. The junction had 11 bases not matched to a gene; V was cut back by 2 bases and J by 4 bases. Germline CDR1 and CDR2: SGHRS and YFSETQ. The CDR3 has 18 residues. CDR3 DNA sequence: TGCGCCAGCAGCTTTTATAGCGGGGGGCCTCCGAGCACCGGGGAGCTGTTTTTT. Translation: CASSFYSGGPPSTGELFF.

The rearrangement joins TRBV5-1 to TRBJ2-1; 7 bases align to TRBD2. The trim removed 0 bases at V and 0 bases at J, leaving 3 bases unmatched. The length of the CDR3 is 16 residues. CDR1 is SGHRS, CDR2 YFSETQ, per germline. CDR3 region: CASSLEGGSSYNEQFF. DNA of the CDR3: TGCGCCAGCAGCTTGGAGGGCGGGAGCTCCTACAATGAGCAGTTCTTC.

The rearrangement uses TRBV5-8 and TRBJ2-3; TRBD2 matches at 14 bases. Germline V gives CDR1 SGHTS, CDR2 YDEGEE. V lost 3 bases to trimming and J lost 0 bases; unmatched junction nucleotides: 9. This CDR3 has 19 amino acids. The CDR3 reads CASSSEGTSGGHSTDTQYF. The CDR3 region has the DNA TGTGCCAGCAGCTCGGAAGGGACTAGCGGGGGCCACAGCACAGATACGCAGTATTTT.

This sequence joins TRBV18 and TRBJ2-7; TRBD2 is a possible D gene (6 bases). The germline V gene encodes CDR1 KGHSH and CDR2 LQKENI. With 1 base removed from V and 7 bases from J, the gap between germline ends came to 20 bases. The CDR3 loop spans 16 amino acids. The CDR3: CASSPLGGAAPEEQYF. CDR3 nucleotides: TGTGCCAGCTCACCACTCGGGGGTGCCGCGCCCGAGGAGCAGTACTTC.